The clone carrying this T cell receptor beta chain showed up just a few times. Its antigen is not identified. This specimen belongs to a study of T-cell reconstitution after alpha-beta-depleted transplantation in children. Study outcomes and limitations: T cells produced anew were the main source of T-cell counts and diversity one year after transplant. Reportedly, roughly two months post-transplant, alpha-beta T cells arose from several hundred expanded graft clones. In some patients, recipient T cells and intrathymic progenitors surviving conditioning explained high day-60 diversity.

Unique molecular identifiers were built into the TCRbeta library. Each CDR3 protein is one row after TCRdb ran MiXCR on the PCR reads. Among fewer than 700,000 distinct CDR3 sequences listed, roughly 13% were seen once. V was clipped by 1 base and J by 1 base, with 8 bases between them. The CDR3 runs 14 residues. CDR1 and CDR2 from the germline V gene are SGHRS and YFSETQ. Sequenced material: PBMCs, mostly from graft donor cells, taken 360 days after TCRalphabeta/CD19-depleted stem cell transplant. The clonotype was recovered from a male patient aged 10 to 17 who had a stem cell transplant for acute myeloid leukemia, so the T cells may come from the graft donor. The chain couples TRBV5-1 to TRBJ2-5, with no clear D. Here the CDR3 reads CASSLRLSQETQYF. For the CDR3, the DNA is TGCGCCAGCAGCTTGCGATTATCCCAAGAGACCCAGTACTTC.